Following are 18 T cell receptor beta chains from one sample sequenced in a study of radiotherapy plus CTLA-4 blockade in lung cancer (dated by TCRdb to the late 2010s). The protocol used for the library was the immunoSEQ multiplex PCR assay. The immuneACCESS repertoire file appears here via TCRdb, limited to in-frame rearrangements. These files lack a portion of the clones; in checked studies, under half of the deficit traces to unresolved V genes, and the cause of the others is not known. Within this sample are about 45,000 clones, with around 77% of them counted one time only. Of the sample, 8.3% is held by the ten largest clones. The sequencing here drew on peripheral blood, taken from a patient treated with radiotherapy plus ipilimumab. The receptor source for this set is a human donor with non-small cell lung cancer who had stable disease on radiotherapy plus ipilimumab.

The V and J genes are TRBV19 and TRBJ1-5; TRBD1 is a possible D gene (5 bases). V was cut by 1 base and J by 0 bases, with 13 bases left in between. Germline CDR1 reads LNHDA; CDR2 reads SQIVND (reference sequence). The CDR3 extends over 17 amino acids. CDR3 loop: CASSIGTGGPSNQPQHF. CDR3 coding DNA: TGTGCCAGTAGTATAGGAACAGGCGGGCCTAGCAATCAGCCCCAGCATTTT.

The rearrangement joins TRBV27 to TRBJ1-6; D not resolved. Germline-derived CDR1 and CDR2 are MNHEY and SMNVEV (reference sequence). The V end lost 6 bases, the J end lost 4 bases, and 7 bases lay between the germline ends. This CDR3 region has 13 residues. The CDR3 reads CASRPQYNSPLHF. CDR3 DNA sequence: TGTGCCAGCAGACCACAGTATAATTCACCCCTCCACTTT.

V gene TRBV6-4 combines with J gene TRBJ1-5, with D hard to call. Trimming took off 7 bases at V and 0 bases at J, with 16 bases between the two ends. The CDR3 has 16 residues. CDR1 is MRHNA and CDR2 is SNTAGT in the germline V gene. For the CDR3, the DNA is TGTGCCAGCACCCACGGGGAGTCCAATAGCAATCAGCCCCAGCATTTT. Encoded protein: CASTHGESNSNQPQHF.

The chain links TRBV27 to TRBJ2-3; 12 bases align to TRBD2. The V gene's germline CDR1 is MNHEY and CDR2 SMNVEV (reference sequence). This CDR3 has 19 residues. After removal of 2 bases from V and 0 bases from J, the junction contained 9 bases not matched to a gene. DNA of the CDR3: TGTGCCAGCAGTTTAAGACTAGCGGGGGCCTCGATAAGCACAGATACGCAGTATTTT. Translated, it gives CASSLRLAGASISTDTQYF.

This clone came up a few times. The chain has TRBV27 and TRBJ2-1; 11 nucleotides match TRBD1. Germline trimming cut 5 bases from V and 4 bases from J; bases unmatched to any gene: 4. CDR1 and CDR2 (germline): MNHEY, SMNVEV (reference sequence). This CDR3 region has 15 residues. In DNA form, the CDR3 reads TGTGCCAGCAGTCGGGGGACAGGGGGGTACAATGAGCAGTTCTTC. It specifies CASSRGTGGYNEQFF.

This chain connects TRBV27 to TRBJ1-1; D unclear. Germline V CDR1 and CDR2: MNHEY, SMNVEV (reference sequence). The ends were cut back, 6 bases at V and 4 bases at J, with 12 bases in the middle. CDR3 size: 13 residues. CDR3 coding DNA: TGTGCCAGCAGCAAGTATGACGGCACTGAAGCTTTCTTT. Translation gives CASSKYDGTEAFF.

For the CDR3, the DNA is TGTGCCTGGAGTGGGACAGGGATGGGTGGAAACACCATATATTTT. Encoded protein: CAWSGTGMGGNTIYF. The V and J genes are TRBV30 and TRBJ1-3; 8 nucleotides line up with TRBD1. Per the germline V gene, CDR1 is GTSNPN and CDR2 is SVGIG (reference sequence). The V and J ends lost 1 base and 3 bases, in that order; junction bases with no gene match: 5. The CDR3 runs to 15 residues.

The rearrangement uses TRBV18 and TRBJ1-1, with TRBD1 as a possible D gene (5 bases). CDR3 size: 14 residues. The V gene lost 2 bases and the J gene lost 1 base, with 8 bases spanning the gap. Germline lookup yields CDR1 KGHSH and CDR2 LQKENI. The CDR3 spells CASSPRGSNTEAFF. CDR3 coding DNA: TGTGCCAGCTCACCAAGGGGTTCGAACACTGAAGCTTTCTTT.

This sequence joins TRBV2 and TRBJ1-3, with 9 bases that match TRBD1. Losses at the gene ends were 5 bases for V and 3 bases for J; bases not matched to a gene: 5. In germline, CDR1 is SNHLY, CDR2 FYNNEI. This CDR3 comprises 15 residues. The CDR3: CASSQQGAYGNTIYF. The DNA of the CDR3 is TGTGCCAGCAGTCAACAGGGGGCTTATGGAAACACCATATATTTT.

The rearrangement joins TRBV4-1 to TRBJ2-1; D possibly corresponds to TRBD1 (5 bases). Between the trimmed V and J ends, which lost 2 bases and 3 bases, there was a span of 11 bases. CDR1 is MGHRA and CDR2 is YSYEKL in the germline V gene. CDR3 length equals 15 residues. CDR3 DNA sequence: TGCGCCAGCAGCCAATCCCCGACAGACTACAATGAGCAGTTCTTC. Protein sequence: CASSQSPTDYNEQFF.

The rearrangement uses TRBV28 and TRBJ1-2; 9 nucleotides match TRBD1. Germline CDR1 reads MDHEN; CDR2 reads SYDVKM. The trim removed 6 bases at V and 4 bases at J, leaving 9 bases unmatched. CDR3 length: 15 residues. The CDR3 loop reads CASREGQGSGYGYTF. The CDR3 coding sequence is TGTGCCAGCAGAGAGGGACAGGGCTCAGGCTATGGCTACACCTTC.

The chain joins TRBV18 to TRBJ1-4; D uncertain. Trimming removed 4 bases at V and 2 bases at J, with 11 bases between. CDR3 length equals 15 residues. CDR1 and CDR2 (germline): KGHSH, LQKENI. CDR3 sequence (DNA): TGTGCCAGCTCACTTAGTGGTTCGACTAATGAAAAACTGTTTTTT. It translates to CASSLSGSTNEKLFF.

The sample holds a few counts of this clone. This chain connects TRBV6-5 to TRBJ1-2, with 7 bases lining up with TRBD1. Trimming took 7 bases from V and 8 from J; bases not matched to a gene: 16. The CDR3 is 15 amino acids. Looked up from germline, CDR1 is MNHEY and CDR2 is SVGAGI. The CDR3 protein is CASKITTGFTGGYTF. CDR3 DNA: TGTGCCAGCAAGATAACGACAGGGTTCACGGGGGGCTACACCTTC.

V gene TRBV14 combines with J gene TRBJ1-1; D is unresolved. The V end lost 1 base, the J end lost 11 bases, and 11 bases lay between the germline ends. The CDR3 spans 12 residues. Germline V gives CDR1 SGHDN, CDR2 FVKESK. CDR3 sequence: CASSQGRLMAFF. DNA of the CDR3: TGTGCCAGCAGCCAAGGACGGTTGATGGCTTTCTTT.

The chain uses TRBV2 and TRBJ2-3; either TRBD1 or TRBD2 may supply D (5 bases each). This CDR3 region has 15 residues. Germline assignment: CDR1 SNHLY and CDR2 FYNNEI. V was cut by 2 bases and J by 2 bases, with 11 bases left in between. The CDR3 loop reads CASSETGGNTDTQYF. CDR3 bases: TGTGCCAGCAGTGAAACTGGGGGTAACACAGATACGCAGTATTTT.

This sequence joins TRBV7-9 and TRBJ2-3, with D uncertain. CDR3 size: 14 residues. CDR1 SEHNR and CDR2 FQNEAQ come from the germline V gene (reference sequence). Deletions cut 1 base from V and 2 bases from J, with 7 bases between. The CDR3 region is CASSLGGITDTQYF. The CDR3 DNA reads TGTGCCAGCAGCTTAGGAGGAATCACAGATACGCAGTATTTT.

The table lists this clone with a few counts. The gene calls are TRBV4-1 and TRBJ2-7; D is perhaps TRBD2 (6 bases). The CDR3 is made up of 13 amino acids. Germline V gene sequence: CDR1 MGHRA, CDR2 YSYEKL. The CDR3 loop reads CASSGRIEGEQYV. CDR3 nucleotide sequence: TGTGCCAGCAGCGGGCGAATTGAGGGCGAGCAGTACGTC.

This clone showed up just once. V and J are TRBV5-4 and TRBJ1-5, with D perhaps TRBD1 (5 bases). The CDR3 length is 14 residues. V lost 0 bases and J 4 bases, leaving 8 bases between the germline ends. Germline CDR1 is SGHNT and CDR2 is YYREEE (reference sequence). As DNA, the CDR3 is TGTGCCAGCAGCTTGGGGGGGGATAATCAGCCCCAGCATTTT. The encoded protein is CASSLGGDNQPQHF.